Presented here are 27 T cell receptor beta chains from one specimen sequenced in a study of cytomegalovirus exposure and HLA in healthy donors (dated by TCRdb to 2016 to 2017). The library relied on the immunoSEQ multiplex PCR assay. Imported from immuneACCESS, the table was reduced by TCRdb to in-frame sequences with V and J called. These copies leave out some clones; in studies compared against another copy, an unresolved V gene accounts for under half, and the cause of the remainder is not known. The sample has around 190,000 clones on record, roughly 86% of them singletons. Around 7.2% of the sample is in the top ten clones. Source material: PBMCs. These receptor sequences come from a man under 40 in good health and CMV-seropositive.

This clone was observed a single time. J is TRBJ2-5 and V is TRBV29-1, with 9 bases that match TRBD1. The J segment lost 6 bases and the V segment lost 7 bases, leaving 12 bases of the junction unmatched. The germline V gene has CDR1 SQVTM and CDR2 ANQGSEA. The CDR3 runs 14 residues. The chain's CDR3 is CSAHPGQGTKTQYF. The CDR3 DNA reads TGCAGCGCCCATCCGGGACAGGGCACGAAGACCCAGTACTTC.

The V gene is TRBV5-6, the J gene TRBJ1-4; 9 bases map to TRBD1. The CDR3 extends over 18 amino acids. The germline CDR1 and CDR2 sequences are SGHDT and YYEEEE. Trimming removed 3 bases from V and 7 bases from J; junction bases left unmatched: 16. The CDR3 DNA reads as TGTGCCAGCAGCTCGGACCGGGACAGGGCGGGTTATGGTGAAAAACTGTTTTTT. Residues: CASSSDRDRAGYGEKLFF.

V and J are TRBV27 and TRBJ1-1; no firm D call. CDR1 and CDR2 (germline): MNHEY, SMNVEV (reference sequence). The CDR3 runs to 13 residues. Trimming stripped 5 bases from V and 2 bases from J, with 9 bases between. CDR3 nucleotide sequence: TGTGCCAGCAGTCCGACAAGCAACACTGAAGCTTTCTTT. Protein product: CASSPTSNTEAFF.

The CDR3 DNA reads as TGTGCCAGCAGCTCCCCTAGCCGGGGGAATGAGCAGTTCTTC. It is translated as CASSSPSRGNEQFF. This chain connects TRBV9 to TRBJ2-1; D might be TRBD2 (6 bases). The ends were cut back, 4 bases at V and 7 bases at J, with 15 bases in the middle. This CDR3 has 14 amino acids. Germline assignment: CDR1 SGDLS and CDR2 YYNGEE.

CDR3 sequence: CASSLGDRNQETQYF. In nucleotides, the CDR3 is TGTGCCAGCAGCTTAGGAGACAGGAACCAAGAGACCCAGTACTTC. The V call is TRBV7-7, the J call TRBJ2-5; a possible D gene is TRBD1 (6 bases). The germline CDR1 and CDR2 sequences are SSHAT and FNYEAQ (reference sequence). Trimming cost V 1 base and J 0 bases, with 9 bases left between them. This CDR3 spans 15 amino acids.

Here the CDR3 DNA reads TGCGCCAGCAGCCAAGATGTCGGAAACACCATATATTTT. Amino acid sequence: CASSQDVGNTIYF. The J gene is TRBJ1-3, the V gene TRBV4-3; D is unclear. V lost 0 bases, J lost 4 bases, and 4 bases lay in between. The CDR3 totals 13 residues. Looked up from germline, CDR1 is LGHNA and CDR2 is YSLEER.

The CDR3 here is CATQGSGQPQHF. The DNA for the CDR3 is TGTGCCACCCAGGGTTCGGGTCAGCCCCAGCATTTT. This chain connects TRBV2 to TRBJ1-5; D possibly corresponds to TRBD1 (5 bases). The CDR3 covers 12 residues. CDR1 and CDR2 from the germline V gene are SNHLY and FYNNEI. V shed 10 bases and J shed 6 bases, with 13 bases lying between them.

The chain employs TRBV9 and TRBJ2-7; 8 nucleotides match TRBD2. The germline CDR1 and CDR2 sequences are SGDLS and YYNGEE. V trimming: 0 bases; J trimming: 2 bases; junction bases outside the gene matches: 4. The CDR3 sequence is 15 residues long. CDR3 bases: TGTGCCAGCAGCGTAGGTCGGGAGGGTACCTACGAGCAGTACTTC. It codes for CASSVGREGTYEQYF.

This clone was picked up a small number of times. The chain uses TRBV2 and TRBJ1-3, with 7 bases identical to TRBD1. The V segment lost 10 bases and the J segment 0 bases; nucleotides outside the gene matches: 15. Germline CDR1 reads SNHLY; CDR2 reads FYNNEI. The CDR3 runs to 17 residues. CDR3 region: CATRGGAGGTSGNTIYF. The CDR3 DNA reads as TGTGCCACCCGGGGCGGGGCAGGGGGGACCTCTGGAAACACCATATATTTT.

This clone occurred once. This sequence joins TRBV27 and TRBJ2-7; tentative D call: TRBD1 (5 bases). Germline CDR1 MNHEY, CDR2 SMNVEV (reference sequence). The ends were cut back, 2 bases at V and 4 bases at J, with 12 bases in the middle. The CDR3 extends over 14 amino acids. CDR3 bases: TGTGCCAGCAGTTTAAGGGGATCACGGTACGAGCAGTACTTC. Its protein product is CASSLRGSRYEQYF.

The V and J genes are TRBV5-4 and TRBJ2-1, with D unclear. Germline CDR1 reads SGHNT; CDR2 reads YYREEE (reference sequence). V was trimmed by 2 bases and J by 10 bases, leaving 7 bases between them. The CDR3 loop spans 11 amino acids. The CDR3 DNA sequence: TGTGCCAGCAGCTTCAGGACCGAGCAGTTCTTC. Its protein product is CASSFRTEQFF. Full variable domain (outside the CDR3, taken from reference TRBV5-4 and TRBJ2-1): ETGVTQSPTHLIKTRGQQVTLRCSSQSGHNTVSWYQQALGQGPQFIFQYYREEENGRGNFPPRFSGLQFPNYSSELNVNALELDDSALYLCASSFRTEQFFGPGTRLTVL.

The V gene is TRBV10-2, the J gene TRBJ2-7, with D perhaps TRBD2 (5 bases). The V end lost 9 bases, the J end lost 5 bases, and 20 bases lay between the germline ends. The V gene's germline CDR1 is WSHSY and CDR2 SAAADI. The CDR3 sequence is 14 residues long. CDR3 region: CASGNLRSGDEQYF. CDR3 bases: TGCGCCAGTGGGAATTTAAGGAGCGGAGACGAGCAGTACTTC.

This chain connects TRBV4-1 to TRBJ1-1, with a weak D call TRBD1 (5 bases). The CDR3 runs to 14 residues. CDR1 and CDR2 (germline): MGHRA, YSYEKL. V was clipped by 1 base and J by 1 base, with 7 bases between them. Here the CDR3 DNA reads TGCGCCAGCAGCCAAGGGGGCGCGAACACTGAAGCTTTCTTT. This translates into CASSQGGANTEAFF.

This clone was detected only once. This chain connects TRBV19 to TRBJ2-3; tentatively, D is TRBD2 (5 bases). V dropped 3 bases and J dropped 1 base, with 11 bases sitting between them. Germline V gene sequence: CDR1 LNHDA, CDR2 SQIVND (reference sequence). CDR3 length: 15 residues. CDR3 in DNA: TGTGCCAGTAGTATCCCGGCGGGTCGCACAGATACGCAGTATTTT. This codes for CASSIPAGRTDTQYF. The full variable domain, in which reference TRBV19 and TRBJ2-3 provide the parts outside the CDR3, is DGGITQSPKYLFRKEGQNVTLSCEQNLNHDAMYWYRQDPGQGLRLIYYSQIVNDFQKGDIAEGYSVSREKKESFPLTVTSAQKNPTAFYLCASSIPAGRTDTQYFGPGTRLTVL.

A remark on this clone: Relative to the germline gene, one junction end is altered; a read error may explain this. The chain employs TRBV18 and TRBJ1-2; possible D gene TRBD1, 6 bases. The CDR3 has 15 amino acids. Germline assignment: CDR1 KGHSH and CDR2 LQKENI. The chain's CDR3 is CASSPMGGANSGYTF. CDR3 nucleotide sequence: TGTGCCAGCTCCCCGATGGGGGGGGCAAACTCTGGCTACACCTTC.

As for this clone: The junction departs from the called germline gene at one end, perhaps through a read error. The chain is built from TRBV6-1 and TRBJ2-4; TRBD1 matches 7 bases. The germline CDR1 and CDR2 sequences are MNHNS and SASEGT. The CDR3 extends over 15 amino acids. CDR3 loop: CASSASGTAQNIQYF. The CDR3 DNA sequence: TGTGCCAGCAGTGCTTCCGGGACAGCCCAAAACATTCAGTACTTC.

This clone was observed many times. The rearrangement joins TRBV7-3 to TRBJ1-2; 7 bases align to TRBD1. CDR3 length: 13 amino acids. Looked up from germline, CDR1 is SGHTA and CDR2 is FQGTGA. V was pared by 5 bases and J by 7 bases, with 7 bases of the junction left unmatched. The CDR3 DNA is TGTGCCAGCAGCCCAGACAGGGCCGGTGGCTACACCTTC. Translated: CASSPDRAGGYTF.

The V and J genes are TRBV6-1 and TRBJ1-5; 8 bases map to TRBD1. The V segment lost 6 bases and the J segment 2 bases; nucleotides outside the gene matches: 6. Per the germline V gene, CDR1 is MNHNS and CDR2 is SASEGT. The CDR3 loop spans 15 amino acids. This CDR3 reads CASRGDRGGNQPQHF. The CDR3 DNA reads TGTGCCAGCAGGGGAGACAGGGGTGGCAATCAGCCCCAGCATTTT.

The J gene is TRBJ1-3, the V gene TRBV7-2; the D gene is possibly TRBD1 (5 bases). This CDR3 contains 16 residues. The V end was cut by 4 bases, the J end by 2 bases, with 15 bases between. Germline V gene sequence: CDR1 SGHTA, CDR2 FQGNSA. The DNA for the CDR3 is TGTGCCAGCAGCTCATCTCCGGGACCGGCTGGAAACACCATATATTTT. Encoded protein: CASSSSPGPAGNTIYF.

This clone was picked up one time. This chain connects TRBV6-1 to TRBJ1-1; D might be TRBD1 (6 bases). Trimming stripped 6 bases from V and 5 bases from J, with 16 bases between. The CDR3 spans 14 residues. Germline V CDR1 and CDR2: MNHNS, SASEGT. The CDR3 nucleotides read TGTGCCAGCAGCCTCCCAGGGGCGCGGACTGAAGCTTTCTTT. It translates to CASSLPGARTEAFF.

This chain connects TRBV13 to TRBJ2-7, with D possibly matching TRBD1 (5 bases). Deletions cut 5 bases from V and 3 bases from J, with 14 bases between. The CDR3 has 14 residues. Germline V gene lookup returns CDR1 PRHDT and CDR2 FYEKMQ (reference sequence). CDR3 sequence reads: CASSPTRANYEQYF. CDR3 DNA sequence: TGTGCCAGCAGCCCAACCAGGGCGAACTACGAGCAGTACTTC.

This clone came up once. The rearrangement joins TRBV18 to TRBJ2-7, with 7 bases identical to TRBD1. The V gene's germline CDR1 is KGHSH and CDR2 LQKENI. Trimming cost V 5 bases and J 2 bases; bases outside gene matches: 21. CDR3 size: 19 residues. CDR3 in DNA: TGTGCCAGCTCATTACGCGCCGGGACAGAGTCGGTCCGGGCCTACGAGCAGTACTTC. This translates into CASSLRAGTESVRAYEQYF.

The V gene is TRBV27, the J gene TRBJ2-1; the D gene is possibly TRBD2 (6 bases). The CDR3 length is 16 residues. Germline assignment: CDR1 MNHEY and CDR2 SMNVEV (reference sequence). Trimming pared 2 bases from V and 8 bases from J, leaving 19 bases between. CDR3 sequence: CASSLNPGEVLDEQFF. The DNA for the CDR3 is TGTGCCAGCAGTTTAAACCCCGGGGAGGTCTTGGATGAGCAGTTCTTC.

This clone showed up just once. The chain carries TRBV5-1 and TRBJ1-2, with D unresolved. The CDR3 has 13 amino acids. Germline V gives CDR1 SGHRS, CDR2 YFSETQ. Trimming stripped 0 bases from V and 1 base from J, with 4 bases between. This CDR3 reads CASSLDSNYGYTF. Here the CDR3 DNA reads TGCGCCAGCAGCTTGGATAGTAACTATGGCTACACCTTC.

This sequence joins TRBV2 and TRBJ2-7, with TRBD2 as a possible D gene (6 bases). CDR1 and CDR2 from the germline V gene are SNHLY and FYNNEI. Trimming shortened V by 3 bases and J by 9 bases, and 18 bases separated the two germline ends. CDR3 length equals 14 residues. CDR3 sequence reads: CASSEVAGLLGQYF. CDR3 nucleotide sequence: TGTGCCAGCAGTGAGGTTGCGGGACTTCTGGGGCAGTACTTC.

The V gene is TRBV11-1, the J gene TRBJ2-7; D is perhaps TRBD2 (5 bases). In germline, CDR1 is SGHAT, CDR2 FQDESV (reference sequence). The CDR3 has 13 amino acids. Trimming took off 3 bases at V and 2 bases at J, with 8 bases between the two ends. CDR3 sequence reads: CASSFDYTYEQYF. The CDR3 region has the DNA TGTGCCAGCAGCTTTGACTACACCTACGAGCAGTACTTC.

This clone was observed a handful of times. The chain links TRBV6-5 to TRBJ2-2; no reliable D call. This CDR3 has 12 residues. Trimming cost V 2 bases and J 2 bases, with 0 bases left between them. The V gene's germline CDR1 is MNHEY and CDR2 SVGAGI. The CDR3 region is CASSYNTGELFF. CDR3 in DNA: TGTGCCAGCAGTTACAACACCGGGGAGCTGTTTTTT.